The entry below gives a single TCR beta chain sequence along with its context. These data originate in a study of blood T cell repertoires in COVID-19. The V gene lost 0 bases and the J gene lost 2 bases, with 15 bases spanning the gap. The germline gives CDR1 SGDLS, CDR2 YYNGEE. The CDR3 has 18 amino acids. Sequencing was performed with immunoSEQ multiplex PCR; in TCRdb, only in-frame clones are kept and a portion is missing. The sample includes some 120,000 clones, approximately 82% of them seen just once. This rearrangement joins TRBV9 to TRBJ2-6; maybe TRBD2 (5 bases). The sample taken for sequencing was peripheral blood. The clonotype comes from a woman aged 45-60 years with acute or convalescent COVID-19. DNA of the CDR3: TGTGCCAGCAGCGTAGCACTGGACTCCTTCACTGGGGCCAACGTCCTGACTTTC. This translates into CASSVALDSFTGANVLTF.